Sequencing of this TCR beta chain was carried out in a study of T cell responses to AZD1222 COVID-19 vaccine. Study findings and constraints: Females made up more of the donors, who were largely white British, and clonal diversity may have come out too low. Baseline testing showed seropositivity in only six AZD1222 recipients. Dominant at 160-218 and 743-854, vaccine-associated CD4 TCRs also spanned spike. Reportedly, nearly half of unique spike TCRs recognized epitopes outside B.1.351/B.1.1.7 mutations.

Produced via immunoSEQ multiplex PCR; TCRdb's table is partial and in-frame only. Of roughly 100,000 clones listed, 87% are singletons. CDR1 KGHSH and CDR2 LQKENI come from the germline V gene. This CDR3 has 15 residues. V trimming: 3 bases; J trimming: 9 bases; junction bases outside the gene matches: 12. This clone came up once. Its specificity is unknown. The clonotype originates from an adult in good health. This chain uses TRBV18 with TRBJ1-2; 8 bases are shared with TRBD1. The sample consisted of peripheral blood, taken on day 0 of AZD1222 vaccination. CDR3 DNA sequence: TGTGCCAGCTCACCCAACAGGGGGTCCCAAAGGAGCTACACCTTC. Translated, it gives CASSPNRGSQRSYTF.